These 10 T cell receptor beta chains came from one sample sequenced in a study of monozygotic twins with cystic fibrosis. Sequencing was performed with immunoSEQ multiplex PCR; in TCRdb, only in-frame clones are kept and a portion is missing. This sample has roughly 28,000 clones; around 81% occur once, and the top ten carry roughly 0.85%. Sequenced: blood. These receptors were collected from a girl under 10 years old with cystic fibrosis.

The chain joins TRBV28 to TRBJ2-3, with 7 bases fitting TRBD1. V was clipped by 10 bases and J by 2 bases; unmatched bases: 6. CDR1 MDHEN and CDR2 SYDVKM come from the germline V gene. The length of the CDR3 is 13 residues. CDR3 sequence: CATRTGNTDTQYF. The CDR3 bases are TGTGCCACCCGGACAGGCAACACAGATACGCAGTATTTT.

The V call is TRBV18, the J call TRBJ1-3; D call uncertain. This CDR3 region has 14 residues. Germline values: CDR1 KGHSH, CDR2 LQKENI. Trimming cost V 2 bases and J 0 bases, with 5 bases left between them. The CDR3 DNA reads TGTGCCAGCTCACCAGGAGTCTCTGGAAACACCATATATTTT. This gives the protein CASSPGVSGNTIYF.

The chain employs TRBV6-1 and TRBJ1-1; D is undetermined. The ends were cut back, 1 base at V and 0 bases at J, with 6 bases in the middle. Germline-derived CDR1 and CDR2 are MNHNS and SASEGT. The CDR3 extends over 14 amino acids. The CDR3 DNA sequence: TGTGCCAGCAGTGAAGGACCGATGAACACTGAAGCTTTCTTT. This sequence encodes CASSEGPMNTEAFF.

This clone was seen once. This rearrangement joins TRBV7-6 to TRBJ1-1; a possible D gene is TRBD1 (6 bases). Per the germline V gene, CDR1 is SGHVS and CDR2 is FNYEAQ. This CDR3 has 13 residues. Trimming left V 3 bases short and J 3 bases short, with 8 bases between. CDR3 in DNA: TGTGCCAGCAGCTTCCGACAGGACACTGAAGCTTTCTTT. Protein sequence: CASSFRQDTEAFF. The full variable domain, its missing parts supplied by reference TRBV7-6 and TRBJ1-1, is GAGVSQSPRYKVTKRGQDVALRCDPISGHVSLYWYRQALGQGPEFLTYFNYEAQQDKSGLPNDRFSAERPEGSISTLTIQRTEQRDSAMYRCASSFRQDTEAFFGQGTRLTVV.

This clone was seen only once. This chain's CDR3 is CASSYGQGGEKLFF. The CDR3 DNA follows: TGTGCCAGCAGTTACGGGCAGGGAGGTGAAAAACTGTTTTTT. The V call is TRBV6-5, the J call TRBJ1-4, with D possibly TRBD1 on 5 matching bases. Germline loops: CDR1 MNHEY, CDR2 SVGAGI. The V end lost 2 bases, the J end lost 7 bases, and 11 bases lay between the germline ends. This CDR3 spans 14 amino acids.

J is TRBJ2-5 and V is TRBV6-1; 9 bases match TRBD2. The end of the DNA fits TRBJ2-7 better, so the J call may be wrong. Germline assignment: CDR1 MNHNS and CDR2 SASEGT. The CDR3 runs 15 residues. The CDR3 DNA follows: TGTGCCAGTAAATGGCGGGCGGGAGGGCCGATCGAGCAGTACTTC. Translating gives CASKWRAGGPIEQYF.

This chain uses TRBV13 with TRBJ2-1; D ambiguous. Germline CDR1 PRHDT, CDR2 FYEKMQ (reference sequence). This CDR3 region has 17 residues. V shed 5 bases and J shed 6 bases, with 23 bases lying between them. CDR3 amino acids: CASSRPTDVTTPNEQFF. For the CDR3, the DNA is TGTGCCAGCAGCCGCCCCACCGACGTGACGACGCCCAATGAGCAGTTCTTC.

This sequence joins TRBV4-1 and TRBJ1-5; D unresolved. The V end was cut by 4 bases, the J end by 9 bases, with 10 bases between. Looked up from germline, CDR1 is MGHRA and CDR2 is YSYEKL. CDR3 length: 12 amino acids. CDR3 protein: CASSPASGPQHF. The CDR3 DNA sequence: TGCGCCAGCAGCCCAGCGTCGGGGCCCCAGCATTTT.

V gene TRBV6-5 combines with J gene TRBJ2-7; D is unresolved. There are 14 residues in the CDR3. CDR1 and CDR2 from the germline V gene are MNHEY and SVGAGI. Between the trimmed V and J ends, which lost 2 bases and 1 base, there was a span of 9 bases. CDR3 nucleotides: TGTGCCAGCAGTTACGCCCGGAAATCCTACGAGCAGTACTTC. It is translated as CASSYARKSYEQYF.

The rearrangement links TRBV29-1 to TRBJ1-2, with a weak D call TRBD1 (6 bases). Per the germline V gene, CDR1 is SQVTM and CDR2 is ANQGSEA. The CDR3 runs 11 residues. V was cut by 7 bases and J by 5 bases, with 11 bases left in between. The CDR3 loop reads CSGQDSYGYTF. The DNA of the CDR3 is TGCAGCGGACAGGATTCTTATGGCTACACCTTC.